The 3 T cell receptor beta chains given below trace back to one sample, sequenced in a study of blood T cell repertoires in COVID-19. The repertoire was sequenced with immunoSEQ multiplex PCR; TCRdb's copy has only in-frame clones and lacks some. The sample lists about 90,000 clones; approximately 80% were seen once. Specimen: peripheral blood. The receptors stem from a woman in her seventies with acute or convalescent COVID-19.

V is TRBV18 and J is TRBJ1-6, with 7 bases lining up with TRBD1. V lost 0 bases and J lost 7; bases outside the gene matches: 3. The germline CDR1 and CDR2 sequences are KGHSH and LQKENI. There are 15 residues in the CDR3. CDR3 amino acids: CASSPPTGSNSPLHF. The CDR3 nucleotides read TGTGCCAGCTCACCACCGACAGGGTCAAATTCACCCCTCCACTTT.

V gene TRBV5-5 combines with J gene TRBJ2-7; tentative D call: TRBD2 (6 bases). Looked up from germline, CDR1 is SGHKS and CDR2 is YYEKEE (reference sequence). The length of the CDR3 is 16 residues. The ends were cut back, 5 bases at V and 2 bases at J, with 20 bases in the middle. The DNA of the CDR3 is TGTGCCAGCAGGCAAACCGCTAGCGCCACTGCCTACGAGCAGTACTTC. Encoded protein: CASRQTASATAYEQYF.

This clone was seen a single time. The CDR3 region has the DNA TGTGCCAGCAGTTTATTCGCGGGACCAGTCACAGAGACCCAGTACTTC. It specifies CASSLFAGPVTETQYF. The chain is built from TRBV28 and TRBJ2-5; D might be TRBD2 (6 bases). Germline lookup yields CDR1 MDHEN and CDR2 SYDVKM. Trimming pared 1 base from V and 4 bases from J, leaving 16 bases between. CDR3 length: 16 residues.